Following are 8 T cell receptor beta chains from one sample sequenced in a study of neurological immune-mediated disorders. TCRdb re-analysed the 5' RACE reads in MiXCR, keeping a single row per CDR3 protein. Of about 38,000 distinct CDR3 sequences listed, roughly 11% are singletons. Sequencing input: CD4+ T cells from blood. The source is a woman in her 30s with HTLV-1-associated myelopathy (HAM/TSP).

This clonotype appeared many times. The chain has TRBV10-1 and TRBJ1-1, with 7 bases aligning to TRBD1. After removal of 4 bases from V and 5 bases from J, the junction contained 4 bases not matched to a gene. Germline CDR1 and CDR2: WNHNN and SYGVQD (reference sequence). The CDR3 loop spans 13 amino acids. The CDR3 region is CASSAGGNTEAFF. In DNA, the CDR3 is TGCGCCAGCAGTGCAGGGGGGAATACTGAAGCTTTCTTT.

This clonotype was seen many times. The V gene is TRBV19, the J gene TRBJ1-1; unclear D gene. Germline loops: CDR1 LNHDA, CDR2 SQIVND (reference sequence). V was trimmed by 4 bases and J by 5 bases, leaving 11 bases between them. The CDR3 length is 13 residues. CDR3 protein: CASSSSAGTEAFF. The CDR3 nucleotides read TGTGCCAGTAGTAGTTCGGCGGGGACTGAAGCTTTCTTT. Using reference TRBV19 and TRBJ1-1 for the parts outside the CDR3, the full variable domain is DGGITQSPKYLFRKEGQNVTLSCEQNLNHDAMYWYRQDPGQGLRLIYYSQIVNDFQKGDIAEGYSVSREKKESFPLTVTSAQKNPTAFYLCASSSSAGTEAFFGQGTRLTVV.

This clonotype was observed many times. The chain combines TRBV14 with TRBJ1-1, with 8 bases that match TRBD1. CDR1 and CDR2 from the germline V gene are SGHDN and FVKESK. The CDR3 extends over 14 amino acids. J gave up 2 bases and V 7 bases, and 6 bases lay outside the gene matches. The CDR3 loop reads CASTPGGPNTEAFF. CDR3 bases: TGTGCCAGCACCCCAGGGGGCCCTAACACTGAAGCTTTCTTT.

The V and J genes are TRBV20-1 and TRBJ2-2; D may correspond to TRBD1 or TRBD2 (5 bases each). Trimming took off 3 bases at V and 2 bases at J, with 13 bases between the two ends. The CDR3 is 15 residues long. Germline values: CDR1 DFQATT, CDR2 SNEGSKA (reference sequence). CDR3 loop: CSARLGTVNTGELFF. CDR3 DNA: TGCAGTGCTAGGCTGGGGACCGTCAACACCGGGGAGCTGTTTTTT.

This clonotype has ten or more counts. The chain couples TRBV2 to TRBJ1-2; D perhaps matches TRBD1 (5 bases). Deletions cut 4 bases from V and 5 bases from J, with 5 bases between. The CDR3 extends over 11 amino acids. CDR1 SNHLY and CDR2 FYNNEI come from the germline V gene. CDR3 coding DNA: TGTGCCAGCAGTGCAGGGTATGGCTACACCTTC. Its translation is CASSAGYGYTF.

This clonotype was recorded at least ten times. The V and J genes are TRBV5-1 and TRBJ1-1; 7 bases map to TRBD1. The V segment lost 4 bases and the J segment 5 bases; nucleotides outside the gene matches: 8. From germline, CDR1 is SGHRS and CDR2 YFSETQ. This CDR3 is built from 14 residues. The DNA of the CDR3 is TGCGCCAGCAGCCCGCGACAGGGACGGACTGAAGCTTTCTTT. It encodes CASSPRQGRTEAFF.

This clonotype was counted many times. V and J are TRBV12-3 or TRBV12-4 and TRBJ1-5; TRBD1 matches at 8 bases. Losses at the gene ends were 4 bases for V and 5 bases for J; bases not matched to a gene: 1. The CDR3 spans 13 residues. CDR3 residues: CASSSGGYQPQHF. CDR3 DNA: TGTGCCAGCAGTTCAGGGGGCTATCAGCCCCAGCATTTT.

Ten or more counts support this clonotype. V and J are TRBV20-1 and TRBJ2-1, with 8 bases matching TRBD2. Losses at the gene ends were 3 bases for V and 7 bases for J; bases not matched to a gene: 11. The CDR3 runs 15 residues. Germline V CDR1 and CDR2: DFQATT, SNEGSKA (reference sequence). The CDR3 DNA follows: TGCAGTGCTAGGGATGGCGGGGGGCCCCGTAATGAGCAGTTCTTC. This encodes CSARDGGGPRNEQFF.